The T cell receptor beta chain under discussion was sequenced for a study of blood T cell repertoires in COVID-19. The wider study: The cDNA or gDNA used as material had been derived from T cells, B-cell-depleted T cells, or PBMCs.

The CDR3 has 13 amino acids. In the authors' workflow: Amplified reference gene primers provided the basis for estimating nucleated cell counts. TCRdb's copy holds only in-frame clones and misses some; the assay was immunoSEQ multiplex PCR. The V and J calls and the clone size are those of that table, but D and trimming were determined from the DNA. The sample consists of hundreds of thousands of clones, approximately 83% of them appearing once. The Seattle patients, enrolled during active infection, were followed longitudinally. The chain links TRBV12-3 or TRBV12-4 to TRBJ1-1; D might be TRBD1 (5 bases). The sequenced material came from peripheral blood. The clonotype was recovered from a woman in her 30s with COVID-19, enrolled during active disease. The CDR3: CVVQELGGTEAFF. CDR3 DNA: TGTGTCGTTCAGGAACTCGGGGGCACTGAAGCTTTCTTT.